This TCR beta chain is drawn from a study of PD-L1 blockade in urothelial cancer. Across the study: At 3 weeks after treatment start (second dose) and again at 6 weeks, blood was analyzed. The median T cell count in blood samples was over 140,000. Study-wide points: In blood at 3 weeks, tumor-associated clones expanded more among patients with durable benefit.

CDR3 length equals 14 residues. Germline-derived CDR1 and CDR2 are LGHNA and YNFKEQ. Trimming took 0 bases from V and 7 from J, leaving 9 bases between them. This clone was seen only a few times. The target antigen is unknown. Clones were sequenced by immunoSEQ multiplex PCR, and TCRdb holds only the in-frame ones, with some missing. This sample has 95,000 to 100,000 clones, with around 86% found just once. Stated time point: pretreatment peripheral blood. Between 1 and 8 samples per patient were obtained, pretreatment and on-treatment. The TCR originated in a man aged 60 to 75 with urothelial cancer. The chain recombines TRBV4-2 with TRBJ2-2; D uncertain. The material was PBMCs, obtained around atezolizumab (anti-PD-L1) treatment. The CDR3 bases are TGTGCCAGCAGCCAAGATCGGGTAGACGGGGAGCTGTTTTTT. The encoded protein is CASSQDRVDGELFF.